This T cell receptor (beta chain) was documented in a study of control samples from healthy donors and cancer patients. The protocol was immunoSEQ multiplex PCR, while the TCRdb copy is restricted to in-frame clones and leaves out a portion. Found here are roughly 95,000 clones, 80% to 95% of them singletons; the top ten hold approximately 3%. The germline V gene has CDR1 SQVTM and CDR2 ANQGSEA. Losses at the gene ends were 6 bases for V and 6 bases for J; bases not matched to a gene: 8. The CDR3 consists of 12 residues. The source material was blood. This sequence joins TRBV29-1 and TRBJ2-7; 7 positions agree with TRBD1. This receptor was taken from a human donor in good health. The donor label of this sample is uncertain. The CDR3 bases are TGCAGCGTCTGCAATGACAGGGCCGAGCAGTACTTC. It specifies CSVCNDRAEQYF.